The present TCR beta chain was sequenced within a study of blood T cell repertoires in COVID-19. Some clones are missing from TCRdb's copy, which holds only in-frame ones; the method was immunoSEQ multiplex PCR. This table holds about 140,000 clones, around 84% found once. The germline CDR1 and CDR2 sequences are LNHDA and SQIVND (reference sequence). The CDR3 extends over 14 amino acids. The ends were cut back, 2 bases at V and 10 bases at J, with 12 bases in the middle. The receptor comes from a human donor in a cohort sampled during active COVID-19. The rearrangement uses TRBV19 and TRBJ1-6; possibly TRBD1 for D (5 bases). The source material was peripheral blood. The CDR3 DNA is TGTGCCAGTAGTATATCGACAGCTGGATCACCCCTCCACTTT. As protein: CASSISTAGSPLHF. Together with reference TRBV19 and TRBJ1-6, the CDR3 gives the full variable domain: DGGITQSPKYLFRKEGQNVTLSCEQNLNHDAMYWYRQDPGQGLRLIYYSQIVNDFQKGDIAEGYSVSREKKESFPLTVTSAQKNPTAFYLCASSISTAGSPLHFGNGTRLTVT.